This T cell receptor (beta chain) was recovered during a study of tumor and adjacent non-tumor tissue in lung cancer. TCRbeta libraries were built with three rounds of nested PCR, modified from ARM-PCR. TCRdb re-called the multiplex PCR reads through MiXCR, storing one row per CDR3 protein. The repertoire holds approximately 68,000 distinct CDR3 sequences, more than 75% seen once, with over 35% in the top ten. No cell sorting was done before RNA was extracted from the tissue. This non-tumor lung sample came from over 3 cm beyond the tumor edge. The V and J ends lost 8 bases and 2 bases respectively, with 10 bases between them. Germline CDR1 is SQVTM and CDR2 is ANQGSEA. This CDR3 is built from 12 residues.

The specimen sequenced was distant non-tumor lung tissue. The clonotype was recovered from a man aged 55 to 70 with non-small cell lung cancer. The genes are TRBV29-1 and TRBJ2-4; D is unclear. In DNA, the CDR3 is TGCAGCTTCCGGCTTTCCAAAAACATTCAGTACTTC. Encoded protein: CSFRLSKNIQYF.